This T cell receptor (beta chain) was sequenced in a study of radiotherapy plus CTLA-4 blockade in lung cancer. Measured with immunoSEQ multiplex PCR; TCRdb has only the in-frame clones, and not every one. The sample comprises 26,000 or so clones, roughly 83% of which are singletons, and around 17% rests with the top ten. Germline CDR1 is LNHNV and CDR2 is YYDKDF (reference sequence). V was clipped by 1 base and J by 5 bases, with 8 bases between them. This CDR3 spans 14 amino acids. The receptor was derived from a human donor with non-small cell lung cancer that progressed on radiotherapy plus ipilimumab. Sequencing used peripheral blood, obtained from a patient treated with radiotherapy plus ipilimumab. This chain joins TRBV15 and TRBJ1-4; maybe TRBD1 (6 bases). Written as DNA, the CDR3 is TGTGCCACCAGCAGAGCGCAGGGGAATGAAAAACTGTTTTTT. It specifies CATSRAQGNEKLFF.